Listed below are T cell receptor beta chains from one sample, sequenced in a study of blood T cell repertoires in COVID-19. The data were produced by immunoSEQ multiplex PCR, yet TCRdb's version contains in-frame clones alone and is incomplete. The profile shows more than 300,000 clones, 89% of them singletons. Source material: peripheral blood. These receptors all stem from a man younger than 35 who had recovered from COVID-19. Both conserved end residues are part of each CDR3. A D gene is named only where the DNA matches it firmly. Rows give clone size only sometimes, using once, few, many, or a class for an expanded clone.

>-|TRBJ1-4|-|TRBV18
CASSLTGGTNEKLFF
TGTGCCAGCTCACTGACGGGGGGTACTAATGAAAAACTGTTTTTT
>TRBD1|TRBJ2-7|-|TRBV27
CASSFGTGTYEQYF
TGTGCCAGCAGTTTCGGGACAGGGACCTACGAGCAGTACTTC
>-|TRBJ1-4|-|TRBV7-6
CASSSLERAEATNEKLFF
TGTGCCAGCAGCTCCCTCGAGAGGGCCGAGGCAACTAATGAAAAACTGTTTTTT
>TRBD1|TRBJ2-4|-|TRBV7-9
CASSLRQGAKNIQYF
TGTGCCAGCAGCCTTCGACAGGGGGCCAAAAACATTCAGTACTTC
>TRBD2|TRBJ2-1|few|TRBV4-1
CASSPVAGEINEQFF
TGCGCCAGCAGCCCAGTAGCGGGAGAGATCAATGAGCAGTTCTTC
>TRBD1|TRBJ2-7|-|TRBV3-1/TRBV3-2
CASSQGPTGSGEQYF
TGTGCCAGCAGCCAAGGCCCGACAGGGAGTGGCGAGCAGTACTTC
>TRBD1|TRBJ2-7|-|TRBV6-5
CASSYWTGYFYEQYF
TGTGCCAGCAGTTATTGGACAGGGTACTTCTACGAGCAGTACTTC
>-|TRBJ2-1|-|TRBV7-2
CASSLASGEYNEQFF
TGTGCCAGCAGCTTAGCTTCCGGGGAGTACAATGAGCAGTTCTTC
>TRBD2|TRBJ2-5|-|TRBV4-3
CASSQRLARGETQYF
TGCGCCAGCAGCCAAAGACTAGCTCGGGGGGAGACCCAGTACTTC
>-|TRBJ1-1|-|TRBV6-5
CASEQGTEAFF
TGTGCCAGCGAGCAGGGGACTGAAGCTTTCTTT
>TRBD1|TRBJ1-2|-|TRBV19
CASSVDRGRRGYTF
TGTGCCAGTAGTGTTGACAGGGGGAGGCGTGGCTACACCTTC
>TRBD1|TRBJ2-1|-|TRBV3-1/TRBV3-2
CASSQDRGDRGYNEQFF
TGTGCCAGCAGCCAAGATAGGGGTGACAGGGGCTACAATGAGCAGTTCTTC
>TRBD2|TRBJ2-7|once|TRBV3-1/TRBV3-2
CASSLSGGAHEQYF
TGTGCCAGCAGCCTTAGCGGGGGGGCCCACGAGCAGTACTTC
>TRBD2|TRBJ2-2|once|TRBV2
CASSPRTSGGSGELFF
TGTGCCAGCAGTCCTAGGACTAGCGGGGGTTCCGGGGAGCTGTTTTTT
>-|TRBJ1-3|-|TRBV5-4
CASSLTGTPFSGNTIYF
TGTGCCAGCAGCTTAACAGGGACCCCCTTCTCTGGAAACACCATATATTTT
>-|TRBJ1-2|-|TRBV3-1/TRBV3-2
CASSQDYPSTYGYTF
TGTGCCAGCAGCCAAGATTACCCTTCCACTTATGGCTACACCTTC